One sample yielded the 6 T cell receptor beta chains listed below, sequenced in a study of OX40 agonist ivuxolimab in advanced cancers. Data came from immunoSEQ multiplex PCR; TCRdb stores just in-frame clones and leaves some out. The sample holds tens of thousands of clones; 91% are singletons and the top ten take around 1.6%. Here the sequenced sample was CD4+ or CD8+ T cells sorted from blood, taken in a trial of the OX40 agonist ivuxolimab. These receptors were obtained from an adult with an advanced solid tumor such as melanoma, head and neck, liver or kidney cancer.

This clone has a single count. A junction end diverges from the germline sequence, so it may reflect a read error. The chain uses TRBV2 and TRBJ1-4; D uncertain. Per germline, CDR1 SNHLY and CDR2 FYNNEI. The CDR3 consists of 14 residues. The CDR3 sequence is CASIEVAAQGKLFF. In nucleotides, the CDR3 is TGTGCCAGCATTGAAGTGGCGGCTCAAGGGAAACTGTTTTTT.

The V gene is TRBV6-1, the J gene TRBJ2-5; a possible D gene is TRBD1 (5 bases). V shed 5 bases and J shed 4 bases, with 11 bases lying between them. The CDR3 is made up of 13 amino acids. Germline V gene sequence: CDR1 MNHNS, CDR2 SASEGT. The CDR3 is CASSSRDGETQYF. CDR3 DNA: TGTGCCAGCAGTAGCAGGGATGGAGAGACCCAGTACTTC.

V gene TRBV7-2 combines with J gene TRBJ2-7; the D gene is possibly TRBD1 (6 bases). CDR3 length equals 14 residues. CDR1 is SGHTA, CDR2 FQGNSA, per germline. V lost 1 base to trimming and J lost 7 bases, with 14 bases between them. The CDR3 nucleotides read TGTGCCAGCAGCTTAGGGGGCAGGGGTGGAGAGCAGTACTTC. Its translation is CASSLGGRGGEQYF.

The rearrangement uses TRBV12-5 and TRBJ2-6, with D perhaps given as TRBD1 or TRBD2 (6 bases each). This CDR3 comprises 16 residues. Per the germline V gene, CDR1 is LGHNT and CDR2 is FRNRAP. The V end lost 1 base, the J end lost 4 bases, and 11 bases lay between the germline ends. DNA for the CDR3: TGTGCTAGTGGTTTGGAGCCGGGGGCCGGGGCCAACGTCCTGACTTTC. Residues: CASGLEPGAGANVLTF.

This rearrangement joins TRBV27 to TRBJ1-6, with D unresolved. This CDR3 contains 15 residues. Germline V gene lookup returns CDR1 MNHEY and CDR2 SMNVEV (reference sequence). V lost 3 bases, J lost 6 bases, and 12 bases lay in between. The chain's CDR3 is CASSLGIFPNSPLHF. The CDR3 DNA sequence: TGTGCCAGCAGTTTGGGCATATTCCCTAATTCACCCCTCCACTTT.

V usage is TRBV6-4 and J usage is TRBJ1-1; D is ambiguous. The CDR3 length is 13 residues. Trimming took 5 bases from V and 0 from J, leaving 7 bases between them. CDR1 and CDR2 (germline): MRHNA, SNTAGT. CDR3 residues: CASSLQLNTEAFF. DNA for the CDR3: TGTGCCAGCAGTTTACAGTTGAACACTGAAGCTTTCTTT.